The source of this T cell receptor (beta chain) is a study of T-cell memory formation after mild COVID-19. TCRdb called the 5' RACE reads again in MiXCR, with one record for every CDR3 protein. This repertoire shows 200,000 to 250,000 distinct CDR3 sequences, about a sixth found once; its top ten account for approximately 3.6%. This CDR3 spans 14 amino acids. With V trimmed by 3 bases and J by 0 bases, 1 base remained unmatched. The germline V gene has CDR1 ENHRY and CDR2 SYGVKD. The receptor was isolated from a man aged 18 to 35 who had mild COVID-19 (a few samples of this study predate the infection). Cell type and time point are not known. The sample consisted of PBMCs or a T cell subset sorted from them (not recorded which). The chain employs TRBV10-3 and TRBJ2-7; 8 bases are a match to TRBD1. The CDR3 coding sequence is TGTGCCATCAGTGAACAGGGGGACTCCTACGAGCAGTACGTC. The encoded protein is CAISEQGDSYEQYV.